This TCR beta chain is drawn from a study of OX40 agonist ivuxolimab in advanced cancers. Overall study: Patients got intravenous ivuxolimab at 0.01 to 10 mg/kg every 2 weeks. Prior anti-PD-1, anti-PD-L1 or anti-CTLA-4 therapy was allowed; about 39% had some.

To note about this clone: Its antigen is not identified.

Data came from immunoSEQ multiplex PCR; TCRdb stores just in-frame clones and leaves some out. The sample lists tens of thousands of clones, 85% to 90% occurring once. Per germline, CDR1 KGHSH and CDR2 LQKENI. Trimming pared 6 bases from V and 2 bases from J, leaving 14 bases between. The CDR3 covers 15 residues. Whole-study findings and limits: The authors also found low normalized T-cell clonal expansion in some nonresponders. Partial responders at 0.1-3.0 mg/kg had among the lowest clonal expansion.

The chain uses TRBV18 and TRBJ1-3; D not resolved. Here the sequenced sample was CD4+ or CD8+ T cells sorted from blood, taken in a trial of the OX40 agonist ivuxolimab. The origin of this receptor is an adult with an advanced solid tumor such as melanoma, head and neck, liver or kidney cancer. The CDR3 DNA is TGTGCCAGCTCTTCTACAGAAGTCGCTGGAAACACCATATATTTT. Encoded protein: CASSSTEVAGNTIYF.